This entry is about one T cell receptor (beta chain). Its antigen is still unknown. This record belongs to a study of OX40 agonist ivuxolimab in advanced cancers. Study outcomes and limitations: The study found that CD8+ T cells averaged more expanded clones than CD4+.

The assay was immunoSEQ multiplex PCR, and TCRdb's table has in-frame clones only and misses some. The profile shows some 74,000 clones, roughly 90% of them singletons. Sample: CD4+ or CD8+ T cells sorted from blood, taken in a trial of the OX40 agonist ivuxolimab. The receptor was isolated from an adult with an advanced solid tumor such as melanoma, head and neck, liver or kidney cancer.

For the CDR3, the DNA is TGTGCCAGCAGTCCTACCACAGGGGGCGGCAATCAGCCCCAGCATTTT. It yields the protein CASSPTTGGGNQPQHF. The chain uses TRBV28 and TRBJ1-5, with 9 bases lining up with TRBD1. Germline V gene data show CDR1 as MDHEN and CDR2 as SYDVKM. CDR3 length equals 16 residues. The J segment lost 2 bases and the V segment lost 5 bases, leaving 7 bases of the junction unmatched.